These 8 T cell receptor beta chains were sequenced from one sample in a study of long-term antiretroviral therapy in people with HIV. With survey level as its setting, the immunoSEQ assay was v3.0. The assay was immunoSEQ multiplex PCR, and TCRdb's table has in-frame clones only and misses some. The sample has 25,000 to 30,000 clones; approximately 80% are singletons. The starting material was unsorted PBMCs, obtained 3 years after starting antiretroviral therapy. The receptors here all came from a man aged 40-55 years with HIV.

The genes are TRBV27 and TRBJ2-7; 12 nucleotides line up with TRBD2. The junction had 7 bases not matched to a gene; V was cut back by 4 bases and J by 6 bases. CDR3 length: 15 residues. Germline V gives CDR1 MNHEY, CDR2 SMNVEV (reference sequence). The CDR3 DNA sequence: TGTGCCAGCAGTTCGTCTAGCGGGGGGGCTCTCGAGCAGTACTTC. Translated, it gives CASSSSSGGALEQYF.

The chain employs TRBV5-6 and TRBJ2-3, with D possibly TRBD2 on 6 matching bases. Trimming stripped 5 bases from V and 3 bases from J, with 10 bases between. Germline-derived CDR1 and CDR2 are SGHDT and YYEEEE. The CDR3 has 13 residues. The CDR3 sequence: CASSVAGTDTQYF. The CDR3 DNA sequence: TGTGCCAGCAGTGTCGCGGGGACAGATACGCAGTATTTT.

V usage is TRBV10-3 and J usage is TRBJ2-1; the D gene is possibly TRBD2 (5 bases). Per the germline V gene, CDR1 is ENHRY and CDR2 is SYGVKD. The CDR3 consists of 16 residues. Trimming took off 0 bases at V and 3 bases at J, with 12 bases between the two ends. CDR3 DNA: TGTGCCATCAGTGAGTCGGGTAGCGTGGTCTACAATGAGCAGTTCTTC. This translates into CAISESGSVVYNEQFF.

V and J are TRBV19 and TRBJ1-2; a possible D gene is TRBD1 (6 bases). The length of the CDR3 is 14 residues. V was trimmed by 6 bases and J by 4 bases, leaving 15 bases between them. Germline V lookup: CDR1 LNHDA, CDR2 SQIVND (reference sequence). This CDR3 reads CASSRDTSRYGYTF. The CDR3 DNA is TGTGCCAGTAGCCGGGACACCTCACGCTATGGCTACACCTTC.

CDR3 coding DNA: TGTGCCAGTAGTATCCCCAGCGGACGGGGAGAGACCCAGTACTTC. This translates into CASSIPSGRGETQYF. The genes are TRBV19 and TRBJ2-5; weak D call: TRBD2 (5 bases). V shed 3 bases and J shed 4 bases, with 15 bases lying between them. Germline V gene lookup returns CDR1 LNHDA and CDR2 SQIVND (reference sequence). CDR3 length equals 15 residues.

A note on this clone: Additional DNA sequences in this sample encode the identical CDR3. This rearrangement joins TRBV20-1 to TRBJ1-3; D gene unclear. CDR1 DFQATT and CDR2 SNEGSKA come from the germline V gene (reference sequence). Trimming left V 6 bases short and J 4 bases short, with 7 bases between. The CDR3 totals 11 residues. The CDR3 sequence: CSAKQGNTIYF. The CDR3, as DNA: TGCAGTGCCAAACAGGGAAACACCATATATTTT.

The rearrangement joins TRBV19 to TRBJ2-7; perhaps TRBD1 as D (5 bases). This CDR3 contains 14 residues. V lost 5 bases and J 2 bases, leaving 13 bases between the germline ends. Germline CDR1 reads LNHDA; CDR2 reads SQIVND (reference sequence). The CDR3 nucleotides are TGTGCCAGTAGTCCTTCTGGGGCAGCCTACGAGCAGTACTTC. Protein sequence: CASSPSGAAYEQYF.

A remark on this clone: The junction differs from germline at one of its ends, possibly a read error. V gene TRBV10-2 combines with J gene TRBJ2-1, with 10 nucleotides matching TRBD1. Germline loops: CDR1 WSHSY, CDR2 SAAADI. CDR3 length: 19 residues. CDR3 in DNA: TGCGCCAGCGACGCGACCGGGACAGGGGCCTCCCCACCAGACAATGATCAGTTCTTC. It specifies CASDATGTGASPPDNDQFF.